The rows below give T cell receptor beta chains drawn from one sample of a study of OX40 agonist ivuxolimab in advanced cancers. Sequenced by immunoSEQ multiplex PCR; TCRdb stores in-frame clones only, minus some. The table records about 33,000 clones, about 92% of them present only once. Sequencing used CD4+ or CD8+ T cells sorted from blood, obtained in a trial of the OX40 agonist ivuxolimab. The receptors shown here come from an adult with an advanced solid tumor such as melanoma, head and neck, liver or kidney cancer. CDR3s include the opening cysteine and the closing phenylalanine or tryptophan. A D gene is named only where the DNA matches it firmly. The size field is filled for only some rows; it gives once, few, many or a size class.

>TRBD1|TRBJ2-1|NA|TRBV13
TGTGCCAGCAGCTCAGGGGGTTACCTTGAGCAGTTCTTC
CASSSGGYLEQFF
>NA|TRBJ1-1|NA|TRBV28
TGTGCCAGCAGATTACGTGGAGGAGGGAGAAGTACTGAAGCTTTCTTT
CASRLRGGGRSTEAFF
>NA|TRBJ1-2|NA|TRBV5-1
TGCGCCAGCAGCTTTGGTCAGGGAAGCTATGGCTACACCTTC
CASSFGQGSYGYTF
>NA|TRBJ2-3|NA|TRBV5-1
TGCGCCATCCCCCAGGGAGCCGCTAGCTTGGTGCCAGATACGCAGTATTTT
CAIPQGAASLVPDTQYF
>NA|TRBJ2-1|once|TRBV5-6
TGTGCCATCGCTACCAGGGGAGGTACCTACAATGAGCAGTTCTTC
CAIATRGGTYNEQFF
>TRBD2|TRBJ2-5|NA|TRBV2
TGTGCCGGATCTAGCGGGGGCAAACAAGAGACCCAGTACTTC
CAGSSGGKQETQYF
>NA|TRBJ1-5|NA|TRBV11-3
TGTGCCAGCAGCCGGCTTCGAATAAGACAGAGGGCTCAGCCCCAGCATTTT
CASSRLRIRQRAQPQHF
>NA|TRBJ1-1|once|TRBV6-1
TGTGCCAGCAGTCTCCGGGTCCCCAGCACTGAAGCTTTCTTT
CASSLRVPSTEAFF
>NA|TRBJ2-2|NA|TRBV5-1
TGCGCCAGCAGCTTCAGTACCTCCAAGACCGGGGAGCTGTTTTTT
CASSFSTSKTGELFF
>TRBD1|TRBJ2-1|NA|TRBV19
TGTGCCAGTAGTAGGGGACAGGGGGCCTACAATGAGCAGTTCTTC
CASSRGQGAYNEQFF
>NA|TRBJ2-7|NA|TRBV2
TGTGCCCGACGTGTCGTCTCCGAGCAGTACTTC
CARRVVSEQYF
>NA|TRBJ2-1|NA|TRBV5-1
TGCGCAACCACCCACGATAGCTCCTACAATGAGCAGTTCTTC
CATTHDSSYNEQFF
>NA|TRBJ2-5|NA|TRBV28
TGTGCCAGCAGCAACAGGGAAAGGGGGGAGACCCAGTACTTC
CASSNRERGETQYF
>TRBD1|TRBJ1-3|NA|TRBV2
TGTGCCAGCAGTACACAGGGGGCAGCTGGAAACACCATATATTTT
CASSTQGAAGNTIYF
>NA|TRBJ1-5|few|TRBV29-1
TGCAGCGTTGGGGGGGCTGGGCAGCCCCAGCATTTT
CSVGGAGQPQHF
>TRBD2|TRBJ2-1|NA|TRBV6-6
TGTGCCAGCAGTTACTCCGCGGGGGGGCGAAGTGAGCAGTTCTTC
CASSYSAGGRSEQFF
>TRBD2|TRBJ2-1|once|TRBV5-1
TGCGCCAGCAGCTTGGGGGAGCTAGCGGCGAACAATGAGCAGTTCTTC
CASSLGELAANNEQFF
>NA|TRBJ1-5|NA|TRBV6-5
TGTGCCAGCAGTTATAGGAGCGTTGGTCAGCCCCAGCATTTT
CASSYRSVGQPQHF
>TRBD2|TRBJ2-7|NA|TRBV7-2
TGTGCCAGCAGCTTAGAAGGCCTAGCGGGAGTCTACGAGCAGTACTTC
CASSLEGLAGVYEQYF
>NA|TRBJ2-1|NA|TRBV10-3
TGTGCCATCAGTGAGAGCGCAGGGGTCAATGAGCAGTTCTTC
CAISESAGVNEQFF
>NA|TRBJ1-5|few|TRBV10-3
TGTGCCATCGGGTGGGGGAGCAATCAGCCCCAGCATTTT
CAIGWGSNQPQHF
>NA|TRBJ2-1|NA|TRBV5-1
TGCGCCAGCAGCTTGGTTTCCTCAGGGGAGCAGTTCTTC
CASSLVSSGEQFF
>TRBD2|TRBJ2-3|NA|TRBV27
TGTGCCAGCAGCCCCTCCGTTGGGCTAGCGGGGGCAGATACGCAGTATTTT
CASSPSVGLAGADTQYF
>NA|TRBJ2-5|NA|TRBV5-1
TGCGCCAGCAGCTTGGCCCGCCCAAACCAAGAGACCCAGTACTTC
CASSLARPNQETQYF
>NA|TRBJ2-7|NA|TRBV6-1
TGTGCCAGCAGCCCCTCGACCTACGAGCAGTACTTC
CASSPSTYEQYF
>TRBD1|TRBJ1-2|few|TRBV4-1
TGCGCCAGCAGCCAAGGGATGGACAGGGGATCTAACTATGGCTACACCTTC
CASSQGMDRGSNYGYTF
>NA|TRBJ2-1|NA|TRBV27
TGTGCCAGCGGGCGGGTGAATCCTCCGTACAATGAGCAGTTCTTC
CASGRVNPPYNEQFF
>TRBD1|TRBJ1-5|once|TRBV14
TGTGCCAGCAGCCAAGAGTATGGGACAGACGTGGGGCAGCCCCAGCATTTT
CASSQEYGTDVGQPQHF
>NA|TRBJ1-1|NA|TRBV5-4
TGTGCCAGCAGCTTCTGGGGGAGTGAAGCTTTCTTT
CASSFWGSEAFF
>NA|TRBJ2-5|NA|TRBV28
TGTGCCACCGAGGTCGCGGGGCTCCAAGAGACCCAGTACTTC
CATEVAGLQETQYF
>TRBD2|TRBJ2-1|NA|TRBV13
TGTGCCAGCAGCAAGGCCCGCCGGACTAGCGGGAGACGGGCTAGCAATGAGCAGTTCTTC
CASSKARRTSGRRASNEQFF
>NA|TRBJ2-3|NA|TRBV28
TGTGCCAGCAGTTTAGGGGGTACCACAGATACGCAGTATTTT
CASSLGGTTDTQYF
>NA|TRBJ2-3|NA|TRBV6-5
TGTGCCAGCAGCCCATTTACTAGCACAGATACGCAGTATTTT
CASSPFTSTDTQYF
>NA|TRBJ2-1|NA|TRBV5-4
TGTGCCAGCAGCTTGGAGGGCGGATCCTACAATGAGCAGTTCTTC
CASSLEGGSYNEQFF
>TRBD1|TRBJ1-2|NA|TRBV9
TGTGCCAGCAGCGTAGGGTCCGGGACAGCGGTTGGCTACACCTTC
CASSVGSGTAVGYTF
>NA|TRBJ2-3|few|TRBV16
TGTGCCAGCAGCCAATCTAGAACACGGGGCATGGCGCAGTATTTT
CASSQSRTRGMAQYF
>TRBD1|TRBJ1-5|NA|TRBV19
TGTGCCAGTAGTACGAGACAGGGAACCACGGCGCAGCCCCAGCATTTT
CASSTRQGTTAQPQHF
>NA|TRBJ1-1|NA|TRBV12-1
TGTGCCAGCAGCGGTGCCCCGAACACTGAAGCTTTCTTT
CASSGAPNTEAFF
>NA|TRBJ2-7|once|TRBV7-6
TGTGCCAGCAGCCACGGGACAATATACGAGCAGTACTTC
CASSHGTIYEQYF
>NA|TRBJ1-1|NA|TRBV20-1
TGCAGTGCTCGGCTGGGGCTTGAGGCTTTCTTT
CSARLGLEAFF
>NA|TRBJ2-1|few|TRBV5-1
TGCGCCAGCAGCTCCCCTAGCATACATGAGCAGTTCTTC
CASSSPSIHEQFF
>TRBD1|TRBJ1-2|NA|TRBV2
TGTGCCAGCAGTGCCGGGACAGGGATCTATGGCTACACCTTC
CASSAGTGIYGYTF
>NA|TRBJ1-4|few|TRBV4-2
TGTGCCAGCAGCCAAGAAAGGGGAAAACTGTTTTTT
CASSQERGKLFF
>TRBD1|TRBJ2-1|NA|TRBV4-3
TGCGCCAGCAGCCAACAGGGGGCTTCTTACAATGAGCAGTTCTTC
CASSQQGASYNEQFF
>TRBD1|TRBJ1-2|NA|TRBV7-9
TGTGCCAGCACTCCCGGGACAGGGAACCACTATGGCTACACCTTC
CASTPGTGNHYGYTF
>NA|TRBJ1-4|NA|TRBV19
TGTGCCAGTAGTAGAGGACAGACGACTAATGAAAAACTGTTTTTT
CASSRGQTTNEKLFF
>NA|TRBJ1-5|NA|TRBV4-3
TGCGCCAGCAGCCCCGATCTTGGCATAATCTATCAGCCCCAGCATTTT
CASSPDLGIIYQPQHF
>TRBD2|TRBJ2-7|once|TRBV19
TGTGCCAGTACTCCCGGAGGGACTAGCTCCTACGAGCAGTACTTC
CASTPGGTSSYEQYF
>TRBD2|TRBJ2-7|few|TRBV30
TGTGCCTGGAAGGTGGGACGCGGGAGAGGAGAGCAGTACTTC
CAWKVGRGRGEQYF
>NA|TRBJ1-2|NA|TRBV4-1
TGCGCCAGCAGCCAAGGGGCCCTCGGAGGGGGGAGGGTTGATGGCTACACCTTC
CASSQGALGGGRVDGYTF